This T cell receptor beta chain stems from a study of identifying expanded T cells in peripheral blood. Measured with immunoSEQ multiplex PCR; TCRdb has only the in-frame clones, and not every one. Among 50,000 or so clones listed, roughly nine tenths were seen once. During the collection period, no donor immune events like infections were recorded. Concerning this clone itself: Its antigen is not known.

V shed 7 bases, J shed 4 bases, and the junction held 7 bases outside the gene matches. CDR3 size: 13 residues. Per the germline V gene, CDR1 is MNHNS and CDR2 is SASEGT. Whole-study results and caveats: Technical replicates showed around 1.2 changed clones; two weeks 15 to 20; four weeks 19. Across healthy donors, higher total template counts meant significantly greater approximately two-week count variance.

The genes are TRBV6-1 and TRBJ2-7; TRBD2 matches at 7 bases. Sequencing was performed on blood. The receptor was derived from a person aged 18-70 years in good health. CDR3 bases: TGTGCCAGCACTGGAACTAGCGAATACGAGCAGTACTTC. It codes for CASTGTSEYEQYF.